This paragraph covers one T cell receptor (beta chain) sequence. The target antigen is unknown. 5' RACE with UMI labels generated the TRB cDNA libraries. Using the 5' RACE reads, TCRdb records one entry per CDR3 protein without DNA. In all, the sample yields roughly 60,000 distinct CDR3 sequences. This record belongs to a study of CXCR3-negative and CXCR3-positive naive CD8 T cells. Study-level findings and limits: Naive cells positive for CXCR3 carried more hydrophobic TRB CDR3s than CXCR3-negative ones.

Per the germline V gene, CDR1 is SGHTA and CDR2 is FQGNSA. CDR3 length: 14 residues. The TCR was taken from a human donor in good health. Some clones in this sample may be carry-over from other donors' samples. Source material: naive CXCR3+ CD8+ T cells from blood. The subset is: CD45RO-CCR7+CD27+CD95- naive CD8+ T cells expressing CXCR3 (TNR3+). The chain joins TRBV7-2 to TRBJ1-3; the TRBD1 assignment by TCRdb is unverifiable without DNA. This CDR3 is CASSSGEPGNTIYF.